The clone carrying this T cell receptor beta chain was seen ten or more times. What it binds is unknown. CDR1 DFQATT and CDR2 SNEGSKA come from the germline V gene (reference sequence). The J segment lost 4 bases and the V segment lost 1 base, leaving 4 bases of the junction unmatched. The CDR3 loop spans 15 amino acids. It was through 5'RACE template switching that TCR cDNA was made, with a universal primer site and UMIs added. TCRdb fed the 5' RACE reads into MiXCR, producing one record per CDR3 protein. This sample has about 340,000 distinct CDR3 sequences; 9.5% to 15% occur once, and the top ten carry approximately 3.3%. This sample was taken from a study of T cells after yellow fever vaccination. Findings and caveats of the study: Post-booster samples contained most primary-vaccination clones (nearly 98% CD4, around 90% CD8).

The chain uses TRBV20-1 and TRBJ2-3; the match to TRBD2 covers 11 bases. The sequence derives from a man between 18 and 29 years old who received the YFV17D yellow fever vaccine. This specimen was CD4+ T cells sorted from PBMCs, taken 15 days after the yellow fever booster vaccination. CDR3 DNA: TGCAGTGCTAGAGTTGGGACTAGCGGATCAGATACGCAGTATTTT. Protein sequence: CSARVGTSGSDTQYF.